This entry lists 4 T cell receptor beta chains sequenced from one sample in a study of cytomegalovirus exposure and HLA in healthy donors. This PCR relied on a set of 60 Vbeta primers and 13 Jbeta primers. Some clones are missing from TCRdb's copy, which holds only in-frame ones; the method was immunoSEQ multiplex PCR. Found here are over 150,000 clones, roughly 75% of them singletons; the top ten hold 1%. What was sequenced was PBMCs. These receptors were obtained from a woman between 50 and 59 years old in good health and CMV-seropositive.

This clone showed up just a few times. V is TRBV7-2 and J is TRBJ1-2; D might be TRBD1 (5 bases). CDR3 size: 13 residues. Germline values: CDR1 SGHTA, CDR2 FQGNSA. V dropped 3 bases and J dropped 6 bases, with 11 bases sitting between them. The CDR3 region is CASSFGGGNGYTF. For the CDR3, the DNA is TGTGCCAGCAGCTTTGGCGGGGGGAATGGCTACACCTTC.

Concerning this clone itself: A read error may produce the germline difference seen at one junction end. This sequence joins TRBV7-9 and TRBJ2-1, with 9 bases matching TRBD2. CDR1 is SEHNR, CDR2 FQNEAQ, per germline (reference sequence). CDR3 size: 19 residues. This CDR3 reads CSSSETGIAGGNSYNEQFF. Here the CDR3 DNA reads TGTTCCAGCAGCGAAACCGGGATTGCGGGAGGGAATTCCTACAATGAGCAGTTCTTC.

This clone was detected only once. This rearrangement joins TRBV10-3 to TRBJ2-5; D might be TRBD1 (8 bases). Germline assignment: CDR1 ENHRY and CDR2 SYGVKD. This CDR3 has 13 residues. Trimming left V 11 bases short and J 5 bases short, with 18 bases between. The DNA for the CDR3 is TGTGCCTCCTCCCGGGGGGACAGGGAGACCCAGTACTTC. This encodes CASSRGDRETQYF.

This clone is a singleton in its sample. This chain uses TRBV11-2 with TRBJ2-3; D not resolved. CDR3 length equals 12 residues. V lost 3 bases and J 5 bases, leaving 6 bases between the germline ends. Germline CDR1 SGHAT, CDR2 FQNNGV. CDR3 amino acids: CASSFSEDTQYF. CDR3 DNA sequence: TGTGCCAGCAGCTTCAGTGAAGATACGCAGTATTTT.